The clone carrying this T cell receptor beta chain was counted ten times or more. Investigators prepared the TCR beta libraries by applying iRepertoire HTBI primers and Arm-PCR of CDR3 regions. Study processing details: Samples collectively showed fewer than 80 TRBV and approximately 14 TRBJ segments. TCRdb independently ran MiXCR on the multiplex PCR reads; one entry per CDR3 protein. The V and J calls shown here were made by TCRdb, not taken from the authors' results. The sample lists about 440,000 distinct CDR3 sequences; approximately 15% were seen once. The CDR3 runs 16 residues. V was pared by 0 bases and J by 6 bases, with 15 bases between. Germline V gene sequence: CDR1 SGHRS, CDR2 YFSETQ. The record originates from a study of regulatory T cells in long-lasting Graves disease. Across the study: Patients with new Graves' disease had used antithyroid drugs below 3 months.

As for time point: newly diagnosed GD, antithyroid drugs for less than 3 months. PBMC-derived RNA was used for the TCR library. These data are also associated with another study on T cells in Graves' hyperthyroidism and ophthalmopathy.

V and J are TRBV5-1 and TRBJ1-4, with D perhaps TRBD1 (6 bases). The receptor was isolated from a woman in her twenties or thirties with Graves disease. The sample here was peripheral blood mononuclear cells (PBMCs), taken at new diagnosis, from a patient treated with antithyroid drugs. The CDR3 sequence is CASSLARGGVDEKLFF. In DNA form, the CDR3 reads TGCGCCAGCAGCTTGGCCCGAGGGGGAGTGGATGAAAAACTGTTTTTT.